The 2 T cell receptor beta chains below were found in one sample sequenced in a study of somatic mutations in cytotoxic T cells in rheumatoid arthritis. Using immunoSEQ multiplex PCR, the repertoire was profiled, and TCRdb retains in-frame clones only, with some absent. The sample includes 20,000 to 25,000 clones, 70% to 90% of them seen just once. Sequencing was carried out using CD8+ T cells sorted from blood. These receptor sequences come from a woman aged 45-60 years in good health.

The chain couples TRBV1 to TRBJ1-1; TRBD1 is the table's D call and was not checked against the DNA. TRBV1 is given as a pseudogene. The CDR3 is 16 amino acids. The DNA of the CDR3 is TGCACCAGCTACCACCGCAGCAGGGTCCGGAACACTGAAGCTTTCTTT. Translating it yields CTSYHRSRVRNTEAFF.

This clone was observed a single time. The chain employs TRBV20-1 and TRBJ1-3; a possible D gene is TRBD1 (5 bases). V was clipped by 5 bases and J by 7 bases, with 9 bases between them. The germline V gene encodes CDR1 DFQATT and CDR2 SNEGSKA (reference sequence). The CDR3 consists of 11 residues. The CDR3 coding sequence is TGCAGTGCTCCCAGGGCGAACACCATATATTTT. It specifies CSAPRANTIYF.